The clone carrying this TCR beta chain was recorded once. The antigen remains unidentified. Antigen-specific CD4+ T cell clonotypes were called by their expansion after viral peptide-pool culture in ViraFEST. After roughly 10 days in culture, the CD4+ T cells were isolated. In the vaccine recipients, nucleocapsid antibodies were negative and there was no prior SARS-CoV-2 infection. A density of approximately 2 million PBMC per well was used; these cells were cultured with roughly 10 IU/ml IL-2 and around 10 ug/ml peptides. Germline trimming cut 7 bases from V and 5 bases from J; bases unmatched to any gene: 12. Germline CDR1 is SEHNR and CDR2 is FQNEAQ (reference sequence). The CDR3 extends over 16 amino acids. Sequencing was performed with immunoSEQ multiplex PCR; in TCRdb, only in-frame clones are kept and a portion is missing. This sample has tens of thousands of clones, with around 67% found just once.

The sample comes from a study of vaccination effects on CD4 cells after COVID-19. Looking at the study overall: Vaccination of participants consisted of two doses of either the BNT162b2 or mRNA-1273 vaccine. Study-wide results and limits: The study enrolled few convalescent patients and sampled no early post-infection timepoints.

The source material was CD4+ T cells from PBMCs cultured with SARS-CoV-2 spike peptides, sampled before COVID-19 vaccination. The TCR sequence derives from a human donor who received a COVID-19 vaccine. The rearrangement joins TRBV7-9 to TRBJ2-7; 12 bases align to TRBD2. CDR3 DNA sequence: TGTGCCAGCACTGCGTACTCCGGGACTAGCGGGCACGAGCAGTACTTC. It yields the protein CASTAYSGTSGHEQYF.